This T cell receptor beta chain comes out of a study of cytomegalovirus exposure and HLA in healthy donors. Study details: The 95 to 150 validation repertoires were produced on the same platform as the 670 or so repertoires of the first cohort. This was reported in a later analysis. Findings of the study overall: Across donors, most TCRs were seen rarely, yet some public ones were widespread.

Trimming took 7 bases from V and 5 from J; bases not matched to a gene: 9. The CDR3 covers 15 residues. Germline lookup yields CDR1 SNHLY and CDR2 FYNNEI. This clone showed up just a few times. The antigen is not known. Produced via immunoSEQ multiplex PCR; TCRdb's table is partial and in-frame only. This sample has 100,000 to 150,000 clones; roughly 90% occur once, and the top ten carry approximately 2%. The chain has TRBV2 and TRBJ1-5; 9 bases are shared with TRBD1. The material sequenced was PBMCs. The TCR was taken from a woman aged 18-30 years in good health and CMV-seronegative. For the CDR3, the DNA is TGTGCCAGCAACGGGTATAGGACAGGGGATCAGCCCCAGCATTTT. It translates to CASNGYRTGDQPQHF.